This T cell receptor beta chain was sequenced during a study of blood T cell repertoires in COVID-19. The CDR3 consists of 16 residues. The V and J ends lost 2 bases and 9 bases respectively, with 19 bases between them. Germline V gene data show CDR1 as SGHAT and CDR2 as FQNNGV. Clones were sequenced by immunoSEQ multiplex PCR, and TCRdb holds only the in-frame ones, with some missing. In the table there are fewer than 120,000 clones, over 65% of which are singletons. This receptor was obtained from a woman of 80 years or more with acute or convalescent COVID-19. This chain links TRBV11-2 with TRBJ1-4; D possibly corresponds to TRBD1 (5 bases). The material sequenced was peripheral blood. The CDR3 nucleotides read TGTGCCAGCAGCTTATCTGATACGGGGGTTACTCAAAAACTGTTTTTT. It encodes CASSLSDTGVTQKLFF. The full variable domain, completed using reference TRBV11-2 and TRBJ1-4, is EAGVAQSPRYKIIEKRQSVAFWCNPISGHATLYWYQQILGQGPKLLIQFQNNGVVDDSQLPKDRFSAERLKGVDSTLKIQPAKLEDSAVYLCASSLSDTGVTQKLFFGSGTQLSVL.